Each of the 5 T cell receptor beta chains below was sequenced from the same sample in a study of cytomegalovirus exposure and HLA in healthy donors. Sequencing used immunoSEQ multiplex PCR; TCRdb keeps in-frame clones, though not all of them. The sample lists 200,000 to 300,000 clones, roughly 89% occurring once. The source material was PBMCs. These receptors came from a man between 18 and 35 years old in good health and CMV-seronegative.

The rearrangement joins TRBV5-1 to TRBJ2-1; D unclear. V was trimmed by 5 bases and J by 2 bases, leaving 11 bases between them. Germline V gene data show CDR1 as SGHRS and CDR2 as YFSETQ. This CDR3 is 14 amino acids long. This chain's CDR3 is CASSDGGTYNEQFF. The CDR3 region has the DNA TGCGCCAGCAGTGATGGCGGAACCTACAATGAGCAGTTCTTC.

The chain uses TRBV14 and TRBJ1-2, with a tentative D call TRBD1 (5 bases). V lost 1 base and J 2 bases, leaving 8 bases between the germline ends. This CDR3 region has 14 residues. The V gene's germline CDR1 is SGHDN and CDR2 FVKESK. The CDR3 nucleotides read TGTGCCAGCAGCCAAGGCAGGGTGAACTATGGCTACACCTTC. Translating gives CASSQGRVNYGYTF. Together with reference TRBV14 and TRBJ1-2, the CDR3 gives the full variable domain: EAGVTQFPSHSVIEKGQTVTLRCDPISGHDNLYWYRRVMGKEIKFLLHFVKESKQDESGMPNNRFLAERTGGTYSTLKVQPAELEDSGVYFCASSQGRVNYGYTFGSGTRLTVV.

The chain recombines TRBV4-2 with TRBJ2-7; D possibly corresponds to TRBD2 (6 bases). This CDR3 has 13 residues. Trimming removed 0 bases from V and 7 bases from J, with 10 bases in between. Looked up from germline, CDR1 is LGHNA and CDR2 is YNFKEQ. Here the CDR3 DNA reads TGTGCCAGCAGCCAAGATTGGGGGGAGGAGCAGTACTTC. Its translation: CASSQDWGEEQYF.

The rearrangement links TRBV12-5 to TRBJ2-2; TRBD1 matches 9 bases. J lost 4 bases, V lost 6 bases, and 9 bases had no gene match. Germline lookup yields CDR1 LGHNT and CDR2 FRNRAP. The length of the CDR3 is 16 residues. CDR3 sequence reads: CASGPQGARITGELFF. The CDR3 coding sequence is TGTGCTAGTGGCCCACAGGGGGCGCGAATCACCGGGGAGCTGTTTTTT.

The chain combines TRBV28 with TRBJ1-6; 7 bases align to TRBD1. Trimming at V came to 6 bases and at J to 8 bases, leaving 10 bases not matched to a gene. Germline CDR1 and CDR2: MDHEN and SYDVKM. This CDR3 comprises 15 residues. DNA for the CDR3: TGTGCCAGCAGAACTCTCGGGACAGATTATTCACCCCTCCACTTT. Its protein product is CASRTLGTDYSPLHF.